The 31 T cell receptor beta chains reported below all come from one sample, sequenced in a study of lymphopenia after photon versus proton radiotherapy. Using immunoSEQ multiplex PCR, the repertoire was profiled, and TCRdb retains in-frame clones only, with some absent. This table holds 160,000 or so clones, around 85% found once. Sequenced material: peripheral blood, taken from a patient treated with photon-based radiotherapy. The receptors derive from a man between 50 and 59 years old with gastric cancer.

The genes are TRBV6-1 and TRBJ2-7; D possibly corresponds to TRBD1 (6 bases). Germline CDR1 and CDR2: MNHNS and SASEGT. V shed 6 bases and J shed 3 bases, with 15 bases lying between them. The CDR3 loop spans 14 amino acids. The CDR3 loop is CASRNDRKNYEQYF. DNA for the CDR3: TGTGCCAGCAGAAACGACAGGAAAAACTACGAGCAGTACTTC.

The chain carries TRBV21-1 and TRBJ2-3; the table's TRBD2 call for D was not verified on the DNA. TRBV21-1 is a pseudogene segment. The CDR3 loop spans 17 amino acids. The CDR3: CASGTSGSGDSTDTQYF. CDR3 nucleotide sequence: TGTGCCAGCGGCACTAGCGGGAGTGGGGATAGCACAGATACGCAGTATTTT.

The rearrangement uses TRBV4-1 and TRBJ2-3; TRBD2 is a possible D gene (6 bases). This CDR3 contains 14 residues. Trimming cost V 4 bases and J 5 bases, with 13 bases left between them. Germline CDR1 and CDR2: MGHRA and YSYEKL. CDR3 region: CASSPSGRGDTQYF. In DNA form, the CDR3 reads TGCGCCAGCAGCCCAAGCGGGCGGGGAGATACGCAGTATTTT.

The chain has TRBV11-2 and TRBJ2-5, with D possibly matching TRBD1 (6 bases). The CDR3 runs 17 residues. The germline gives CDR1 SGHAT, CDR2 FQNNGV. The germline V and J ends were trimmed by 2 bases and 1 base, with 17 bases remaining between them. The CDR3 coding sequence is TGTGCCAGCAGCTTAAGGACAGCTACATTTATCCAAGAGACCCAGTACTTC. This translates into CASSLRTATFIQETQYF.

The chain recombines TRBV7-2 with TRBJ2-1, with D possibly being TRBD1 (5 bases). Germline-derived CDR1 and CDR2 are SGHTA and FQGNSA. Between the trimmed V and J ends, which lost 4 bases and 6 bases, there was a span of 7 bases. The CDR3 contains 12 residues. In DNA, the CDR3 is TGTGCCAGCAGCTCCAGGGTCAATGAGCAGTTCTTC. Amino acid sequence: CASSSRVNEQFF.

This chain connects TRBV27 to TRBJ2-2; 7 bases align to TRBD1. Germline V CDR1 and CDR2: MNHEY, SMNVEV (reference sequence). V gave up 5 bases and J gave up 3 bases; unmatched junction bases: 12. The CDR3 sequence is 17 residues long. CDR3 nucleotide sequence: TGTGCCAGCAGTCGCGTGAGGGGGCAGGTGCACACCGGGGAGCTGTTTTTT. Protein: CASSRVRGQVHTGELFF.

This clone was seen once. The chain employs TRBV28 and TRBJ1-2; a possible D gene is TRBD1 (6 bases). The V gene's germline CDR1 is MDHEN and CDR2 SYDVKM. There are 14 residues in the CDR3. V lost 6 bases to trimming and J lost 3 bases, with 14 bases between them. Here the CDR3 reads CASSVDRPDYGYTF. CDR3 nucleotides: TGTGCCAGCAGCGTCGACAGGCCTGACTATGGCTACACCTTC.

The CDR3 DNA reads TGCGCCAGCAACGGGGGGAGTTCTAGCACAGATACGCAGTATTTT. Its translation is CASNGGSSSTDTQYF. The genes are TRBV5-1 and TRBJ2-3; 7 nucleotides line up with TRBD2. V lost 6 bases to trimming and J lost 0 bases; unmatched junction nucleotides: 7. The CDR3 is 15 residues long. The germline gives CDR1 SGHRS, CDR2 YFSETQ.

The genes are TRBV21-1 and TRBJ2-7; the tabulated D call, TRBD1, remains unverified against the DNA. TRBV21-1 is classified as a pseudogene. CDR3 length: 15 residues. The CDR3 sequence: CASRKGFAASYEQYF. The CDR3 DNA sequence: TGTGCCAGCAGAAAGGGGTTCGCGGCCTCCTACGAGCAGTACTTC.

The chain has TRBV2 and TRBJ2-1, with 8 bases aligning to TRBD2. Trimming cost V 0 bases and J 6 bases; bases outside gene matches: 4. CDR3 size: 15 residues. Germline CDR1 and CDR2: SNHLY and FYNNEI. The CDR3 bases are TGTGCCAGCAGTGAAGCTGGCGGGAGGCGCAATGAGCAGTTCTTC. This encodes CASSEAGGRRNEQFF.

This clone was counted once. The chain employs TRBV9 and TRBJ2-7; a weak D match, TRBD2 (6 bases). The V gene's germline CDR1 is SGDLS and CDR2 YYNGEE. The CDR3 totals 14 residues. Between the trimmed V and J ends, which lost 7 bases and 4 bases, there was a span of 18 bases. CDR3 DNA: TGTGCCAGCGGACGCGGAGGGGTTGAGTACGAGCAGTACTTC. It translates to CASGRGGVEYEQYF.

The rearrangement links TRBV19 to TRBJ2-7, with D perhaps matching TRBD1 (5 bases). Germline CDR1 LNHDA, CDR2 SQIVND (reference sequence). V lost 4 bases and J lost 2, with 9 bases in between. The CDR3 sequence is 13 residues long. DNA for the CDR3: TGTGCCAGTAGTAGGACAAATACCTACGAGCAGTACTTC. Residues: CASSRTNTYEQYF. The whole variable domain, filled in from reference TRBV19 and TRBJ2-7, reads DGGITQSPKYLFRKEGQNVTLSCEQNLNHDAMYWYRQDPGQGLRLIYYSQIVNDFQKGDIAEGYSVSREKKESFPLTVTSAQKNPTAFYLCASSRTNTYEQYFGPGTRLTVT.

V and J are TRBV27 and TRBJ2-2; perhaps TRBD1 as D (5 bases). Germline V CDR1 and CDR2: MNHEY, SMNVEV (reference sequence). The CDR3 totals 14 residues. The germline V and J ends were trimmed by 4 bases and 5 bases, with 11 bases remaining between them. CDR3 DNA: TGTGCCAGCAGTTATATCAAGGGGACCGGGGAGCTGTTTTTT. Translating gives CASSYIKGTGELFF.

This clone has ten or more counts. The chain has TRBV6-6 and TRBJ1-5; 7 bases map to TRBD1. The CDR3 runs 16 residues. With 5 bases clipped from V and 5 bases from J, the junction kept 12 bases outside the gene matches. Germline V gene lookup returns CDR1 MNHNY and CDR2 SVGAGI (reference sequence). CDR3 residues: CASSNRGTDVDQPQHF. CDR3 DNA sequence: TGTGCCAGCAGTAACAGAGGGACAGACGTAGATCAGCCCCAGCATTTT.

The chain links TRBV18 to TRBJ2-7; 7 bases agree with TRBD1. CDR3 length equals 15 residues. V lost 1 base and J lost 0; bases outside the gene matches: 3. In germline, CDR1 is KGHSH, CDR2 LQKENI. CDR3 nucleotide sequence: TGTGCCAGCTCACCACAGGGACAGATCTCCTACGAGCAGTACTTC. This encodes CASSPQGQISYEQYF.

This clone was seen a few times. The chain is built from TRBV20-1 and TRBJ1-1; D ambiguous. This CDR3 is built from 11 residues. CDR1 is DFQATT, CDR2 SNEGSKA, per germline (reference sequence). Trimming cost V 0 bases and J 6 bases, with 5 bases left between them. CDR3 nucleotide sequence: TGCAGTGCTAGAGATTTGGCTGAAGCTTTCTTT. The encoded protein is CSARDLAEAFF.

V is TRBV5-1 and J is TRBJ2-2, with D possibly being TRBD2 (6 bases). The CDR3 is 15 amino acids. Trimming removed 3 bases at V and 2 bases at J, with 11 bases between. CDR1 and CDR2 from the germline V gene are SGHRS and YFSETQ. CDR3 residues: CASSSPGLNTGELFF. The CDR3, as DNA: TGCGCCAGCAGCTCGCCGGGACTCAACACCGGGGAGCTGTTTTTT.

J is TRBJ2-6 and V is TRBV5-1, with D unresolved. From germline, CDR1 is SGHRS and CDR2 YFSETQ. V was trimmed by 5 bases and J by 0 bases, leaving 9 bases between them. This CDR3 spans 15 amino acids. The CDR3 sequence: CASRPGGSGANVLTF. In nucleotides, the CDR3 is TGCGCCAGCAGACCCGGTGGCTCTGGGGCCAACGTCCTGACTTTC.

J is TRBJ1-2 and V is TRBV5-6; no clear D gene. This CDR3 is built from 12 residues. V was cut by 4 bases and J by 5 bases, with 9 bases left in between. The V gene's germline CDR1 is SGHDT and CDR2 YYEEEE. CDR3 protein: CASSRNPYGYTF. The CDR3 DNA reads TGTGCCAGCAGCCGTAACCCTTATGGCTACACCTTC.

The chain combines TRBV6-5 with TRBJ2-1, with 9 bases that match TRBD2. The CDR3 is 15 amino acids. From germline, CDR1 is MNHEY and CDR2 SVGAGI. V lost 7 bases to trimming and J lost 6 bases; unmatched junction nucleotides: 10. The CDR3 reads CASKTPSGTINEQFF. The DNA of the CDR3 is TGTGCCAGCAAAACCCCTAGCGGGACTATCAATGAGCAGTTCTTC.

The chain carries TRBV6-5 and TRBJ1-4; 9 bases line up with TRBD1. CDR3 length equals 13 residues. Germline assignment: CDR1 MNHEY and CDR2 SVGAGI. The V gene end was trimmed by 6 bases and the J gene end by 7 bases; junction bases not matched to a gene: 3. CDR3 DNA: TGTGCCAGCAGGGACAGGGGTGGTGAAAAACTGTTTTTT. Its protein is CASRDRGGEKLFF.

J is TRBJ1-1 and V is TRBV28; 7 bases match TRBD1. The ends lost 5 bases at V and 5 bases at J; junction bases unmatched: 11. This CDR3 contains 15 residues. Germline loops: CDR1 MDHEN, CDR2 SYDVKM. CDR3 in DNA: TGTGCCAGCAGTCCCCGGGACAGAGTATGGACTGAAGCTTTCTTT. It yields the protein CASSPRDRVWTEAFF.

The CDR3 reads CASSYTTGAENTIYF. The CDR3 DNA reads TGCGCCAGCAGCTACACAACAGGGGCGGAAAACACCATATATTTT. V usage is TRBV5-1 and J usage is TRBJ1-3; 7 bases line up with TRBD1. V dropped 3 bases and J dropped 6; count of bases not matched to a gene: 9. The CDR3 extends over 15 amino acids. Germline loops: CDR1 SGHRS, CDR2 YFSETQ.

The chain combines TRBV5-4 with TRBJ2-7, with 7 bases lining up with TRBD2. The CDR3 consists of 15 residues. Losses at the gene ends were 0 bases for V and 1 base for J; bases not matched to a gene: 4. Germline V gene data show CDR1 as SGHNT and CDR2 as YYREEE (reference sequence). The CDR3 DNA is TGTGCCAGCAGCTTGGGGGGGAGGGCTTCCTACGAGCAGTACTTC. This gives the protein CASSLGGRASYEQYF.

The chain is built from TRBV2 and TRBJ1-5; D remains ambiguous. CDR1 and CDR2 (germline): SNHLY, FYNNEI. The ends were cut back, 11 bases at V and 1 base at J, with 21 bases in the middle. CDR3 size: 16 residues. CDR3 bases: TGTGCCGGGAGCAGTCAAAGTATTTCAAGCAATCAGCCCCAGCATTTT. Protein sequence: CAGSSQSISSNQPQHF.

This chain links TRBV6-6 with TRBJ1-3; a weak D match, TRBD1 (5 bases). Germline V gene data show CDR1 as MNHNY and CDR2 as SVGAGI (reference sequence). Trimming took 0 bases from V and 2 from J, leaving 11 bases between them. CDR3 length equals 16 residues. The CDR3 sequence: CASSYSMGTAGNTIYF. The CDR3 nucleotides read TGTGCCAGCAGTTACTCGATGGGGACCGCTGGAAACACCATATATTTT.

The chain uses TRBV15 and TRBJ2-3; 15 bases line up with TRBD2. The CDR3 contains 19 residues. Unmatched junction bases numbered 16, after V lost 7 bases and J lost 5 bases. Germline V gene data show CDR1 as LNHNV and CDR2 as YYDKDF (reference sequence). The CDR3 here is CATTAGPGLAGGREDTQYF. CDR3 sequence (DNA): TGTGCCACCACAGCCGGCCCAGGACTAGCGGGAGGGCGAGAAGATACGCAGTATTTT.

This rearrangement joins TRBV19 to TRBJ1-5; possible D gene TRBD1, 6 bases. V was shortened by 5 bases and J by 0 bases, with 11 bases between the two germline ends. The CDR3 runs 15 residues. The V gene's germline CDR1 is LNHDA and CDR2 SQIVND (reference sequence). CDR3 sequence reads: CASSLTGHSNQPQHF. CDR3 nucleotide sequence: TGTGCCAGTAGTCTTACAGGGCATAGCAATCAGCCCCAGCATTTT.

The CDR3 loop reads CATSRDRAGTELYEQYF. The CDR3 coding sequence is TGTGCCACCAGCAGAGATCGAGCCGGGACGGAACTCTACGAGCAGTACTTC. V gene TRBV15 combines with J gene TRBJ2-7; perhaps D is TRBD1 or TRBD2 (5 bases each). V was clipped by 0 bases and J by 3 bases, with 18 bases between them. From germline, CDR1 is LNHNV and CDR2 YYDKDF (reference sequence). The CDR3 covers 17 residues.

This chain uses TRBV30 with TRBJ2-3; TRBD2 agrees at 10 bases. The CDR3 length is 16 residues. Germline V gives CDR1 GTSNPN, CDR2 SVGIG (reference sequence). V was pared by 0 bases and J by 8 bases, with 11 bases of the junction left unmatched. In nucleotides, the CDR3 is TGTGCCTGGAGTGTTTATGTCCTAGCGGGAGATCCTACGCAGTATTTT. Translation: CAWSVYVLAGDPTQYF.

The chain couples TRBV5-4 to TRBJ2-1; perhaps D is TRBD1 or TRBD2 (6 bases each). With 5 bases removed from V and 1 base from J, the gap between germline ends came to 16 bases. The CDR3 is 16 amino acids. Germline V gene sequence: CDR1 SGHNT, CDR2 YYREEE (reference sequence). Here the CDR3 reads CASSPAGTISYNEQFF. CDR3 in DNA: TGTGCCAGCAGTCCGGCGGGGACAATTTCCTACAATGAGCAGTTCTTC.